This TCR beta chain was identified in a study of T cell responses to AZD1222 COVID-19 vaccine. General study points: Targets within unmutated variant regions were reportedly found for nearly half of spike-specific TCRs.

TCRdb's table, derived via immunoSEQ multiplex PCR, lists solely in-frame clones and lacks some. The sample has 100,000 to 150,000 clones; approximately 90% are singletons. CDR3 size: 11 residues. The germline gives CDR1 MDHEN, CDR2 SYDVKM. V lost 6 bases, J lost 8 bases, and 10 bases lay in between. Concerning this clone: The antigen is not known.

This clonotype was obtained from an adult in good health. The chain links TRBV28 to TRBJ1-2; no definite D call. The sample here was peripheral blood, taken on day 0 of AZD1222 vaccination. CDR3 amino acids: CASRESGGYTF. CDR3 bases: TGTGCCAGCAGAGAGAGTGGAGGCTACACCTTC.